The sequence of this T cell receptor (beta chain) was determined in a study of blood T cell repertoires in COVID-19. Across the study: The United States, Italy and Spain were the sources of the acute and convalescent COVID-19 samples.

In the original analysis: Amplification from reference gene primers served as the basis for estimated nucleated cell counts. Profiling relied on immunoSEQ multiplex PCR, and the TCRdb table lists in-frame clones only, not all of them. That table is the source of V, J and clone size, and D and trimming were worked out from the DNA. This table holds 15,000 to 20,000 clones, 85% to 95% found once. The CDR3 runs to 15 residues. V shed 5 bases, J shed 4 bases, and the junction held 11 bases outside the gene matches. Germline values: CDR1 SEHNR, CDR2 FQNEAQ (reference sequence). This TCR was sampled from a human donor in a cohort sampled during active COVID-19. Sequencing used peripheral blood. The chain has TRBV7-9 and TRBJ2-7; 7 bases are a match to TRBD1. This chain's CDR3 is CASSLTGQADYEQYF. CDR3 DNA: TGTGCCAGCAGCCTTACCGGACAGGCCGATTACGAGCAGTACTTC.